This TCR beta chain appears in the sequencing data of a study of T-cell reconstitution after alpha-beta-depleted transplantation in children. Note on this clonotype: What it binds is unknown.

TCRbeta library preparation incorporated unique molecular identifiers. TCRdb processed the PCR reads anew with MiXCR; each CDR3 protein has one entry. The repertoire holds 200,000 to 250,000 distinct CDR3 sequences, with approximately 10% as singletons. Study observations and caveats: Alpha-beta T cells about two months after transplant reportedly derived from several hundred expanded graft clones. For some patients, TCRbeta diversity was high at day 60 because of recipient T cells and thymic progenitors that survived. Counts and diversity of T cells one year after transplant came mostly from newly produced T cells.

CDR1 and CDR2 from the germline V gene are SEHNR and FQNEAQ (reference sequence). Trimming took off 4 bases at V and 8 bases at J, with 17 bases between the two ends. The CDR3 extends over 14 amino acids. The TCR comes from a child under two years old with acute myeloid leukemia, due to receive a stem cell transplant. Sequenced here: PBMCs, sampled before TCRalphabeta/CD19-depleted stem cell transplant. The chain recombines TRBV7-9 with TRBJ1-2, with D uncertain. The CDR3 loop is CASSYFSDSNGYTF. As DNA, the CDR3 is TGTGCCAGCAGCTATTTTTCAGACTCAAACGGCTACACCTTC.